This T cell receptor beta chain was retrieved from a study of human T cells and chemical hapten exposure. Study-level information: Patch tests put 0.01% DPC on the upper back, read at 6 days.

Attachment of unique molecular identifiers to individual cDNA molecules was performed in the library. TCRdb redid the calling of the RACE reads with MiXCR, one entry per CDR3 protein. The sample has approximately 370,000 distinct CDR3 sequences, 5.5% seen once. Study outcomes and limitations: TCRs at a frequency above 1 in 1000 stayed unchanged with DPC sensitization.

This clonotype came up many times. The antigen remains unidentified. Looked up from germline, CDR1 is SGHTA and CDR2 is FQGNSA. The ends were cut back, 0 bases at V and 6 bases at J, with 9 bases in the middle. The CDR3 loop spans 13 amino acids. Time point denoted: pre-sensitization, week 0. Treatment indicated: therapeutic diphenylcyclopropenone sensitization with weekly scalp DPC. The sequence was collected from a woman aged 18-29 years with alopecia areata. Some clones in this sample may be carry-over from other donors' samples. The chain joins TRBV7-2 to TRBJ2-7; D gene unclear. Sequenced material: whole blood, taken in connection with sensitization to the hapten diphenylcyclopropenone (DPC). DNA for the CDR3: TGTGCCAGCAGCTTAGCGGGGAAGGGCGAGCAGTACTTC. This encodes CASSLAGKGEQYF.